This TCR beta chain comes out of a study of technical replicates of blood from several donors. J lost 6 bases, V lost 10 bases, and 5 bases had no gene match. The CDR3 is 12 residues long. CDR1 is SGHVS, CDR2 FNYEAQ, per germline. Profiled with immunoSEQ multiplex PCR; TCRdb holds only in-frame clones, not every one. Found here are fewer than 90,000 clones, approximately 91% of them singletons; the top ten hold roughly 0.38%. Sequencing was carried out using T cells isolated from PBMCs. J is TRBJ1-2 and V is TRBV7-6; 10 positions agree with TRBD1. The source is a human donor in good health. Here the CDR3 DNA reads TGTGCCACCGCAGACAGGGGGCATGGCTACACCTTC. Translation: CATADRGHGYTF.